This TCR beta chain was sequenced in a study of blood T cell repertoires in COVID-19. Grouping used clinical history reported by participants in a survey and questionnaire. Two negative PCRs, clearance, or symptom resolution had been documented for recovered Cohort 3 donors. CDR3 length equals 14 residues. From germline, CDR1 is LGHNT and CDR2 FRNRAP. The V segment lost 4 bases and the J segment 4 bases; nucleotides outside the gene matches: 4. In the source study's methods: The authors estimated nucleated cell counts from reference gene primer amplification. Only in-frame clones appear in the TCRdb table, and some are missing; sequencing was by immunoSEQ multiplex PCR. D and trimming were read from the DNA, whereas the V and J calls and clone size are those reported in that table. This sample carries 450,000 to 600,000 clones, about 90% of them seen once, and the ten largest clones take 0.65% to 0.9%.

The receptor was isolated from a woman under 30 who had recovered from COVID-19. Sequencing input: PBMCs or T cells enriched from blood (not recorded which). The chain carries TRBV12-5 and TRBJ1-2, with 9 bases matching TRBD1. The CDR3 nucleotides are TGTGCTAGTGGTTCCTCGGACAGGGGCTATGGCTACACCTTC. This codes for CASGSSDRGYGYTF.